These 14 T cell receptor beta chains were all obtained from the same sample, sequenced in a study of blood T cells in healthy people across ages. With a J-beta primer mix and a sample-barcoded 5' primer, a second PCR ran about 6 to 11 cycles. MiXCR was run by TCRdb on the 5' RACE reads, yielding one entry per CDR3 protein. There are some 900,000 distinct CDR3 sequences in the sample; 29% occur only once, and 17% lies in the top ten. Sequencing input: blood. The receptors here all came from a woman at least 80 years old in good health.

The chain combines TRBV2 with TRBJ2-5, with 7 bases aligning to TRBD2. The germline CDR1 and CDR2 sequences are SNHLY and FYNNEI. CDR3 length: 13 residues. The J segment lost 3 bases and the V segment lost 6 bases, leaving 4 bases of the junction unmatched. The chain's CDR3 is CASRRDYEETQYF. The DNA for the CDR3 is TGTGCCAGCAGGAGGGACTACGAAGAGACCCAGTACTTC.

About this clonotype: This may arise from a read error, as a much more abundant clone is one base away. The V call is TRBV3-1, the J call TRBJ2-5; tentatively, D is TRBD1 or TRBD2 (5 bases each). With 6 bases removed from V and 2 bases from J, the gap between germline ends came to 16 bases. This CDR3 spans 15 amino acids. Germline V gene data show CDR1 as LGHDT and CDR2 as YNNKEL (reference sequence). CDR3 sequence (DNA): TGTGCCAGCAGTAAAGGGACCACACCTCAAGAGACCCAGTACTTC. This encodes CASSKGTTPQETQYF.

The sample holds many counts of this clonotype. A much larger clone sits a single nucleotide away, making a read error possible. This chain connects TRBV4-3 to TRBJ2-7, with D perhaps TRBD1 (6 bases). The CDR3 consists of 15 residues. With 3 bases removed from V and 5 bases from J, the gap between germline ends came to 17 bases. Germline CDR1 LGHNA, CDR2 YSLEER. The CDR3 nucleotides are TGCGCCAGCAGCCAGGGAGAGGGGGACGGGAACGAGCAGTACTTC. Amino acid sequence: CASSQGEGDGNEQYF.

This clonotype was seen a handful of times. The genes are TRBV10-3 and TRBJ1-2; D is uncertain. The germline V gene encodes CDR1 ENHRY and CDR2 SYGVKD. The CDR3 runs 14 residues. The germline V and J ends were trimmed by 6 bases and 8 bases, with 19 bases remaining between them. CDR3 in amino acids: CAIRGISPGEGYTF. In DNA, the CDR3 is TGTGCCATCAGAGGAATATCCCCAGGAGAGGGCTACACCTTC.

At least ten counts were recorded for this clonotype. J is TRBJ1-5 and V is TRBV7-2; D remains ambiguous. V was trimmed by 5 bases and J by 4 bases, leaving 12 bases between them. CDR3 size: 14 residues. Germline CDR1 reads SGHTA; CDR2 reads FQGNSA. CDR3 nucleotide sequence: TGTGCCAGCAGCATACAGTTAGGTAATCAGCCCCAGCATTTT. Protein: CASSIQLGNQPQHF.

The chain carries TRBV5-1 and TRBJ1-2, with 9 bases matching TRBD1. With V trimmed by 3 bases and J by 2 bases, 2 bases remained unmatched. Germline CDR1 is SGHRS and CDR2 is YFSETQ. This CDR3 region has 14 residues. Here the CDR3 reads CASSWDRVNYGYTF. Written as DNA, the CDR3 is TGCGCCAGCAGCTGGGACAGGGTAAACTATGGCTACACCTTC.

This clonotype was seen only a few times. This rearrangement joins TRBV12-3 or TRBV12-4 to TRBJ2-3, with TRBD2 identical over 7 bases. J lost 1 base, V lost 5 bases, and 12 bases had no gene match. CDR3 length: 17 residues. The CDR3 DNA is TGTGCCAGCAGTCCAAGGGGTAGGGGAGGGGGCACAGATACGCAGTATTTT. Protein: CASSPRGRGGGTDTQYF.

This clonotype was counted ten times or more. The V call is TRBV6-5, the J call TRBJ2-1; D is unresolved. Germline CDR1 and CDR2: MNHEY and SVGAGI. V shed 1 base and J shed 9 bases, with 4 bases lying between them. This CDR3 is 11 amino acids long. The CDR3 here is CASSYYGEQFF. Here the CDR3 DNA reads TGTGCCAGCAGTTACTATGGTGAGCAGTTCTTC.

The chain is built from TRBV6-1 and TRBJ2-3; no definite D call. The CDR3 length is 14 residues. Germline CDR1 is MNHNS and CDR2 is SASEGT. The V end lost 4 bases, the J end lost 4 bases, and 12 bases lay between the germline ends. CDR3 nucleotide sequence: TGTGCCAGCAGTGTGGGTGACGGATCAGATACGCAGTATTTT. Translating gives CASSVGDGSDTQYF.

The table lists this clonotype with many counts. This chain uses TRBV28 with TRBJ2-6, with 9 bases fitting TRBD1. CDR1 is MDHEN and CDR2 is SYDVKM in the germline V gene. This CDR3 spans 17 amino acids. V trimming: 8 bases; J trimming: 2 bases; junction bases outside the gene matches: 10. The CDR3 region has the DNA TGTGCCAGCCACGGGGGACAGGGTCTAACTGGGGCCAACGTCCTGACTTTC. Protein: CASHGGQGLTGANVLTF.

Only a few counts were recorded for this clonotype. V gene TRBV20-1 combines with J gene TRBJ2-1, with D uncertain. CDR1 and CDR2 from the germline V gene are DFQATT and SNEGSKA (reference sequence). The CDR3 extends over 13 amino acids. CDR3 sequence: CSATSPRNYEQFF. Here the CDR3 DNA reads TGCAGCGCCACTTCCCCCAGAAATTACGAGCAGTTCTTC.

This clonotype was observed many times. The rearrangement uses TRBV20-1 and TRBJ1-1; 8 bases line up with TRBD1. V was clipped by 5 bases and J by 4 bases; unmatched bases: 12. This CDR3 comprises 15 residues. Looked up from germline, CDR1 is DFQATT and CDR2 is SNEGSKA (reference sequence). The CDR3, as DNA: TGCAGTGCTGCCAAACCTGGACAGGGATCCACTGAAGCTTTCTTT. This codes for CSAAKPGQGSTEAFF.

In this sample, this clonotype turned up many times. This chain uses TRBV4-3 with TRBJ2-3, with D perhaps TRBD2 (6 bases). Germline V lookup: CDR1 LGHNA, CDR2 YSLEER. V dropped 4 bases and J dropped 4 bases, with 15 bases sitting between them. This CDR3 is 15 amino acids long. CDR3 loop: CASSPSWSSADTQYF. The CDR3 nucleotides are TGCGCCAGCAGCCCCTCGTGGTCTAGCGCAGATACGCAGTATTTT.

On this clonotype: A much larger clone differs from this one at a single base, so this may be a read error. The chain carries TRBV6-2 or TRBV6-3 and TRBJ2-1; weak D call: TRBD2 (7 bases). CDR3 length equals 16 residues. Germline values: CDR1 MNHEY, CDR2 SVGEGT. CDR3 nucleotides: TGTGCCAGCAGTAATCTCGGGGGGCCCTCCTACAATGAGCGGTTCTTC. Amino acids: CASSNLGGPSYNERFF.